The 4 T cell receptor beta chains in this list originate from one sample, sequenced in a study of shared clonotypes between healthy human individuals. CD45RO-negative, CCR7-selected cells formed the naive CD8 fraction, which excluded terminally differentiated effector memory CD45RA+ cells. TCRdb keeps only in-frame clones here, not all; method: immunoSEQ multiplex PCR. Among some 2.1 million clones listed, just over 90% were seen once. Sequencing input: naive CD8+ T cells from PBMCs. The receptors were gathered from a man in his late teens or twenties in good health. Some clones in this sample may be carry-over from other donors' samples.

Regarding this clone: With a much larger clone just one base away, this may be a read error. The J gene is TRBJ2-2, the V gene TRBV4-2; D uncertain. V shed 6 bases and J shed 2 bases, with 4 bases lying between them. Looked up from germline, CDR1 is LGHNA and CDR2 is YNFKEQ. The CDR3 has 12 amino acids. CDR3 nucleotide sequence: TGTGCCAGCAGATTAAACACCGGGGAGCTGTTTTTT. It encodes CASRLNTGELFF.

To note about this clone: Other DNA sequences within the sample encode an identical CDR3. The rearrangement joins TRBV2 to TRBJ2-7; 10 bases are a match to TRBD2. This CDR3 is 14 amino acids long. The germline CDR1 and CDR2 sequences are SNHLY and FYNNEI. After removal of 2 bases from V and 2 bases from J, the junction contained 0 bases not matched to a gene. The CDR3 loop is CASSETSGAYEQYF. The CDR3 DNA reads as TGTGCCAGCAGTGAAACTAGCGGGGCCTACGAGCAGTACTTC.

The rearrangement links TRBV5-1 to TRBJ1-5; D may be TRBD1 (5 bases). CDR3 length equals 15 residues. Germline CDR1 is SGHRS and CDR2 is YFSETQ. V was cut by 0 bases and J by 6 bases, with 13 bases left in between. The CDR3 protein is CASSLAGLGGQPQHF. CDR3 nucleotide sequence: TGCGCCAGCAGCTTGGCGGGGCTTGGAGGTCAGCCCCAGCATTTT.

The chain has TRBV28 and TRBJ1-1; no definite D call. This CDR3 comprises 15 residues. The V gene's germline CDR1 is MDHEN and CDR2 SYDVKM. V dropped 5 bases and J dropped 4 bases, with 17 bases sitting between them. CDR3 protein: CASSQHGSRGTEAFF. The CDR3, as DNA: TGTGCCAGCAGTCAGCACGGAAGCCGGGGCACTGAAGCTTTCTTT. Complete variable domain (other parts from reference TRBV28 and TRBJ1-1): DVKVTQSSRYLVKRTGEKVFLECVQDMDHENMFWYRQDPGLGLRLIYFSYDVKMKEKGDIPEGYSVSREKKERFSLILESASTNQTSMYLCASSQHGSRGTEAFFGQGTRLTVV.